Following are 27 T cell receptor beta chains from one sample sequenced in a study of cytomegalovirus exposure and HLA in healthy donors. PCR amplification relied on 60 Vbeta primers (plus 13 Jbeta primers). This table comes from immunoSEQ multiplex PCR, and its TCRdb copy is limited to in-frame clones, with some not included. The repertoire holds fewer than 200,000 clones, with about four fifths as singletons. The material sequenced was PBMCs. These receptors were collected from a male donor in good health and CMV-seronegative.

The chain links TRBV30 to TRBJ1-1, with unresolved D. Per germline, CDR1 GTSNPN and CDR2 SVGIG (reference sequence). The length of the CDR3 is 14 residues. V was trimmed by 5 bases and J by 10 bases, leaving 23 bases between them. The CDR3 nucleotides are TGTGCCTGGGACGGGATGGACGACCGGTGGGGAGCTTTCTTT. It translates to CAWDGMDDRWGAFF.

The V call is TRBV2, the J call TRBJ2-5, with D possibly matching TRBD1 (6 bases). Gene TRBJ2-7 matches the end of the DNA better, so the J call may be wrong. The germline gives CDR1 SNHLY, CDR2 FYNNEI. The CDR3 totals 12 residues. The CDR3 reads CASLDRSYEQYF. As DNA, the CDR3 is TGTGCCAGCTTGGACAGATCCTACGAGCAGTACTTC.

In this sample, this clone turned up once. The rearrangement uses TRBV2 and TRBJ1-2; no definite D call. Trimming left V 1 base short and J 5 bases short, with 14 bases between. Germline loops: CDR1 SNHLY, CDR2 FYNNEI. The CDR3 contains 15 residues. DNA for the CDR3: TGTGCCAGCAGTGAAGGGCTTCGTCGAGGATATGGCTACACCTTC. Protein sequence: CASSEGLRRGYGYTF.

CDR3 amino acids: CSVEPNRGPNYGYTF. CDR3 bases: TGCAGCGTTGAACCAAACAGGGGCCCTAACTATGGCTACACCTTC. The rearrangement joins TRBV29-1 to TRBJ1-2; 7 positions match TRBD1. J was trimmed by 0 bases and V by 2 bases; bases with no gene match: 6. Germline V gene data show CDR1 as SQVTM and CDR2 as ANQGSEA. The CDR3 contains 15 residues.

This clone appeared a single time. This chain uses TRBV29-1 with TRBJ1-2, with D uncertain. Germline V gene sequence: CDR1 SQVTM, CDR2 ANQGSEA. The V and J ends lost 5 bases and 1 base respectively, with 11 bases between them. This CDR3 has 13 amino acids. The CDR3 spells CSVSAGINYGYTF. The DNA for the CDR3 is TGCAGCGTTTCGGCAGGAATTAACTATGGCTACACCTTC.

CDR3 DNA: TGCAGCGTTTTACATAACTATGGCTACACCTTC. Amino acids: CSVLHNYGYTF. The V and J genes are TRBV29-1 and TRBJ1-2; no clear D gene. The germline V and J ends were trimmed by 5 bases and 1 base, with 5 bases remaining between them. The germline CDR1 and CDR2 sequences are SQVTM and ANQGSEA. This CDR3 contains 11 residues.

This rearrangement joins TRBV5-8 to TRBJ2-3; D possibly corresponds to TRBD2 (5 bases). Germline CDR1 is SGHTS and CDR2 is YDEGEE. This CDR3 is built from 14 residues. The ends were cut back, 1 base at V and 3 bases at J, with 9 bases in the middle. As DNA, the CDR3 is TGTGCCAGCAGCTTGCACCGGGGTACAGATACGCAGTATTTT. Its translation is CASSLHRGTDTQYF.

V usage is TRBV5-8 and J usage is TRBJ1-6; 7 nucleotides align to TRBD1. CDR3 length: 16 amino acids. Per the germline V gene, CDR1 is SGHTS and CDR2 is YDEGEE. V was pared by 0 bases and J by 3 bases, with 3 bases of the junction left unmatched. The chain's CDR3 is CASSLDRGVYNSPLHF. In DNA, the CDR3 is TGTGCCAGCAGCTTGGACAGGGGTGTCTATAATTCACCCCTCCACTTT.

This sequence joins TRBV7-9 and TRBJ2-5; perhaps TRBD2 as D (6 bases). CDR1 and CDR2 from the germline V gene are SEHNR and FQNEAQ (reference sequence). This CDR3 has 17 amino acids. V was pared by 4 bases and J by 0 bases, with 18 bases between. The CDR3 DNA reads TGTGCCAGCAGCTGGGGGGAGGTGGGTAGCTACCAAGAGACCCAGTACTTC. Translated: CASSWGEVGSYQETQYF. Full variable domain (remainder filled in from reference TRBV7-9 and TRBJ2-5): DTGVSQNPRHKITKRGQNVTFRCDPISEHNRLYWYRQTLGQGPEFLTYFQNEAQLEKSRLLSDRFSAERPKGSFSTLEIQRTEQGDSAMYLCASSWGEVGSYQETQYFGPGTRLLVL.

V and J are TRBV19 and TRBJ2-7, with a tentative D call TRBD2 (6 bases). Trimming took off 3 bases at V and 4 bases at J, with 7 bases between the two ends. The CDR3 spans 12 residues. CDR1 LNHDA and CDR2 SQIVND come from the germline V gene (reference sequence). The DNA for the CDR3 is TGTGCCAGTAGTATCGGGGGATACGAGCAGTACTTC. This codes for CASSIGGYEQYF.

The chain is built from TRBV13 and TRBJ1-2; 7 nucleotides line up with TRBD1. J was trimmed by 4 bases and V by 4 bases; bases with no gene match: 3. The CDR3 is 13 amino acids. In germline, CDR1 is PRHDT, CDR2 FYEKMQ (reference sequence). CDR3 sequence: CASSSQGIYGYTF. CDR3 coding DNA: TGTGCCAGCAGCTCACAGGGGATCTATGGCTACACCTTC.

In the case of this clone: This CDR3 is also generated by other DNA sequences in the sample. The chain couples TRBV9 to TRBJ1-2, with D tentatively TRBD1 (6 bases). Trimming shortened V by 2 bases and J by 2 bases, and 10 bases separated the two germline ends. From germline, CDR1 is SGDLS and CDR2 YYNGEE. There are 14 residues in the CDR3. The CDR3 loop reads CASSVGTGNYGYTF. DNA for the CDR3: TGTGCCAGCAGCGTCGGTACAGGGAACTATGGCTACACCTTC.

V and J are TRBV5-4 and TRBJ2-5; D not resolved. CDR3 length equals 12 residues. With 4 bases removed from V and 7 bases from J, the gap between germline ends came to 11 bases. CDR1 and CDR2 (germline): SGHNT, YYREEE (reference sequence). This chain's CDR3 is CASSPRTGTQYF. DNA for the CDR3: TGTGCCAGCAGCCCTCGAACGGGGACCCAGTACTTC.

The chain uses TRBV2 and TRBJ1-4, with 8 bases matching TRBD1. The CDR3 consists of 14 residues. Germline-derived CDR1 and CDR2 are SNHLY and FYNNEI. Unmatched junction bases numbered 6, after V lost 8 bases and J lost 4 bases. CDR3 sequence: CASVKDRVNEKLFF. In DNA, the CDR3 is TGTGCCAGCGTTAAGGACAGGGTTAATGAAAAACTGTTTTTT.

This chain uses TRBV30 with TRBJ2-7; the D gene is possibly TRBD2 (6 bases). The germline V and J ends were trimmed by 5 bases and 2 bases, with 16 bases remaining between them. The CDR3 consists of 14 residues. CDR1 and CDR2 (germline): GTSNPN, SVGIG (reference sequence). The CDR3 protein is CAWGSGLPPYEQYF. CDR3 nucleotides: TGTGCCTGGGGCAGCGGGTTACCCCCCTACGAGCAGTACTTC.

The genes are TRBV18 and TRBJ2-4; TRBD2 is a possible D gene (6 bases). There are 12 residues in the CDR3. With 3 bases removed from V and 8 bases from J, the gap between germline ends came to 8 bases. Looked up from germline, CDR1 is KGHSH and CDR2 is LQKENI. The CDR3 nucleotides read TGTGCCAGCTCACCGTCGGGGGACATTCAGTACTTC. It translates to CASSPSGDIQYF.

Here the CDR3 reads CASRPGQGWYGYTF. In nucleotides, the CDR3 is TGTGCCAGCAGACCGGGACAGGGTTGGTATGGCTACACCTTC. V usage is TRBV6-1 and J usage is TRBJ1-2, with 9 bases matching TRBD1. The CDR3 is 14 residues long. Unmatched junction bases numbered 7, after V lost 6 bases and J lost 5 bases. Germline V gives CDR1 MNHNS, CDR2 SASEGT.

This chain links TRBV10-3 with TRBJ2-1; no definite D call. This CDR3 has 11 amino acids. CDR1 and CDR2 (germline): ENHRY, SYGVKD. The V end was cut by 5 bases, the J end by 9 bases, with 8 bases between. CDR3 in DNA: TGTGCCATCAGTTTAGAGGTTGAGCAGTTCTTC. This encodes CAISLEVEQFF.

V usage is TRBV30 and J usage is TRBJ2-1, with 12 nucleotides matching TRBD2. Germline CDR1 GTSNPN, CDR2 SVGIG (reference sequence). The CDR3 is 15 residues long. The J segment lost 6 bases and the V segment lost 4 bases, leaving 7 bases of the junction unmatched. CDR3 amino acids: CAWTSGRGRGNEQFF. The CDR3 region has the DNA TGTGCCTGGACTAGCGGGAGGGGAAGGGGCAATGAGCAGTTCTTC. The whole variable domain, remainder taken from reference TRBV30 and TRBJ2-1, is SQTIHQWPATLVQPVGSPLSLECTVEGTSNPNLYWYRQAAGRGLQLLFYSVGIGQISSEVPQNLSASRPQDRQFILSSKKLLLSDSGFYLCAWTSGRGRGNEQFFGPGTRLTVL.

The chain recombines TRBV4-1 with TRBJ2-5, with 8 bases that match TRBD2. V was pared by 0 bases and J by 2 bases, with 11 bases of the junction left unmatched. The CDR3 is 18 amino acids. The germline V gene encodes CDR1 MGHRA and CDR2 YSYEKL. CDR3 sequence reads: CASSQEVAGWGGQETQYF. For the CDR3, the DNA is TGCGCCAGCAGCCAAGAGGTAGCGGGATGGGGGGGTCAAGAGACCCAGTACTTC.

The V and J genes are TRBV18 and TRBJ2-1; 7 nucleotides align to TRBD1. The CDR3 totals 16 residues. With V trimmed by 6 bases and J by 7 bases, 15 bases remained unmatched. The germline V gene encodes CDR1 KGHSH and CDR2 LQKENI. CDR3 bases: TGTGCCAGCTCGAGGCAAACGGGACAGAAGCGAAATGAGCAGTTCTTC. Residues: CASSRQTGQKRNEQFF.

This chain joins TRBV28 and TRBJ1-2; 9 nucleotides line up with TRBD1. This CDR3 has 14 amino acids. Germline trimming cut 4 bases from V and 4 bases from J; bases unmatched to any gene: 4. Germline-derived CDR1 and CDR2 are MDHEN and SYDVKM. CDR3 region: CASSSGQGSYGYTF. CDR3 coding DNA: TGTGCCAGCAGTTCGGGACAGGGAAGCTATGGCTACACCTTC.

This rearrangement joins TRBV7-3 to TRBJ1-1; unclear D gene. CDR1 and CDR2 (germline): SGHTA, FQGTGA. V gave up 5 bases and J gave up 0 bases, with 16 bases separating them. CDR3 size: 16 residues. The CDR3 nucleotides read TGTGCCAGCAGCCCTCTCCCAGGAAATGTGAACACTGAAGCTTTCTTT. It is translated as CASSPLPGNVNTEAFF.

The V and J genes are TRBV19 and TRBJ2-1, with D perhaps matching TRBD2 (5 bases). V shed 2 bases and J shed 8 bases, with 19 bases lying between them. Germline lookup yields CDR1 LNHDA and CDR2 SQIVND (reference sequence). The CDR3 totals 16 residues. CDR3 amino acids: CASSILWGDTVHEQFF. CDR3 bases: TGTGCCAGTAGTATACTTTGGGGAGACACCGTCCATGAGCAGTTCTTC.

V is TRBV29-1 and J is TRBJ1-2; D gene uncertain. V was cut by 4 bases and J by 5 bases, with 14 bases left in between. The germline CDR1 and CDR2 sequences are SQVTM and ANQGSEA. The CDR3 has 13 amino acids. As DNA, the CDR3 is TGCAGCGTTGTTGTTCCTCCCCTATATGGCTACACCTTC. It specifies CSVVVPPLYGYTF. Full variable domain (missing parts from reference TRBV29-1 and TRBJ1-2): SAVISQKPSRDICQRGTSLTIQCQVDSQVTMMFWYRQQPGQSLTLIATANQGSEATYESGFVIDKFPISRPNLTFSTLTVSNMSPEDSSIYLCSVVVPPLYGYTFGSGTRLTVV.

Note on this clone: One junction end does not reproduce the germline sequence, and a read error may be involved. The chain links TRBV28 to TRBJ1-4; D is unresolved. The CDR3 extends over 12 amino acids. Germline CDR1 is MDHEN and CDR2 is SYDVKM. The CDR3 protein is CASSLGWAAATF. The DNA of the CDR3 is TGTGCCAGCAGTTTGGGTTGGGCAGCCGCTACTTTT.

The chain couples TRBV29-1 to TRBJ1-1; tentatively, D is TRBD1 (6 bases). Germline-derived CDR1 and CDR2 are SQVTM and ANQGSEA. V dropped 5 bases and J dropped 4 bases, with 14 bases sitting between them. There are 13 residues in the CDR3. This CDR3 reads CSVRRGGSTEAFF. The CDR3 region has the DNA TGCAGCGTTCGGAGGGGGGGTAGCACTGAAGCTTTCTTT.